The clone carrying this T cell receptor (beta chain) was counted at least ten times. One entry per CDR3 protein, called by TCRdb with MiXCR from the 5' RACE reads. The table records some 500,000 distinct CDR3 sequences, roughly 9.9% of them present only once. This sample is drawn from a study of identical twins. V lost 0 bases and J 6 bases, leaving 12 bases between the germline ends. The CDR3 loop spans 14 amino acids. The sample also formed part of further work on yellow fever vaccine responses in identical twins.

The chain combines TRBV12-3 or TRBV12-4 with TRBJ2-7, with D perhaps assigned TRBD1 or TRBD2 (5 bases each). Sequencing input: PBMCs. The sequence was obtained from a woman under 30 in good health. CDR3 DNA sequence: TGTGCCAGCAGTTTAGCCGGGACGCCCCGCGAGCAGTACTTC. This sequence encodes CASSLAGTPREQYF.